This note documents a single T cell receptor beta chain sequence. Under the authors' procedure: Amplification from reference gene primers served as the basis for estimated nucleated cell counts. Generated by immunoSEQ multiplex PCR, the TCRdb table keeps only in-frame clones and is missing some. That table furnishes V, J and clone size, whereas the DNA furnished D and trimming. The sample comprises 100,000 to 150,000 clones, about 70% of which are singletons, and 2.2% rests with the top ten. The data were taken from a study of blood T cell repertoires in COVID-19. As for the study in general: Nucleic acid was either cDNA or gDNA, and it came from T cells, B-cell-depleted T cells, or PBMCs.

CDR1 is KGHSH and CDR2 is LQKENI in the germline V gene. Trimming shortened V by 5 bases and J by 2 bases, and 9 bases separated the two germline ends. The CDR3 contains 13 residues. The chain couples TRBV18 to TRBJ1-2; D gene uncertain. This TCR was sampled from a woman in her 70s with acute or convalescent COVID-19. The sample consisted of peripheral blood. The CDR3 sequence is CASSDGQNYGYTF. CDR3 sequence (DNA): TGTGCCAGCTCAGATGGCCAGAACTATGGCTACACCTTC. Full variable domain (rest looked up from reference TRBV18 and TRBJ1-2): NAGVMQNPRHLVRRRGQEARLRCSPMKGHSHVYWYRQLPEEGLKFMVYLQKENIIDESGMPKERFSAEFPKEGPSILRIQQVVRGDSAAYFCASSDGQNYGYTFGSGTRLTVV.